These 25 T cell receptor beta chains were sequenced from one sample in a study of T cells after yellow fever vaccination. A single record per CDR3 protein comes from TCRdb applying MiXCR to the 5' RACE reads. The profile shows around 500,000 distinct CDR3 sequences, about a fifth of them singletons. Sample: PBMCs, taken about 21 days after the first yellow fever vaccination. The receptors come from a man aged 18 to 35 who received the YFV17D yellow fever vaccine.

Here the CDR3 reads CASSPSLGPTQYF. CDR3 DNA sequence: TGTGCCAGCAGCCCCTCCTTAGGTCCGACGCAGTATTTT. The chain carries TRBV7-9 and TRBJ2-3, with no clear D. V shed 5 bases and J shed 9 bases, with 15 bases lying between them. CDR1 is SEHNR and CDR2 is FQNEAQ in the germline V gene (reference sequence). CDR3 size: 13 residues. The full variable domain, its missing parts supplied by reference TRBV7-9 and TRBJ2-3, is DTGVSQNPRHKITKRGQNVTFRCDPISEHNRLYWYRQTLGQGPEFLTYFQNEAQLEKSRLLSDRFSAERPKGSFSTLEIQRTEQGDSAMYLCASSPSLGPTQYFGPGTRLTVL.

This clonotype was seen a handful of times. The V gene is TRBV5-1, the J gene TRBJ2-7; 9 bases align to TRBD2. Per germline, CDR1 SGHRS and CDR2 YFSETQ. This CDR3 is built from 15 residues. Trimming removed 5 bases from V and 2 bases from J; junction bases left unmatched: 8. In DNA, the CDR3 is TGCGCCAGCAGTCTGACGCTAGCGGGGACCTACGAGCAGTACTTC. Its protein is CASSLTLAGTYEQYF. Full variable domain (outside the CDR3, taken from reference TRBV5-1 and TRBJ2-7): KAGVTQTPRYLIKTRGQQVTLSCSPISGHRSVSWYQQTPGQGLQFLFEYFSETQRNKGNFPGRFSGRQFSNSRSEMNVSTLELGDSALYLCASSLTLAGTYEQYFGPGTRLTVT.

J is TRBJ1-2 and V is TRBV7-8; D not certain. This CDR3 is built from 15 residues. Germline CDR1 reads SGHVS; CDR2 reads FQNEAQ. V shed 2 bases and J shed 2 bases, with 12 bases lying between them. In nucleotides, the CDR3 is TGTGCCAGCAGCTTATTCACGGCCACCAACTATGGCTACACCTTC. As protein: CASSLFTATNYGYTF.

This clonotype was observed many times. CDR3 sequence: CASSFQWGGGTDTQYF. CDR3 in DNA: TGTGCCAGCAGCTTTCAGTGGGGGGGGGGCACAGATACGCAGTATTTT. This sequence joins TRBV7-2 and TRBJ2-3; 7 nucleotides line up with TRBD2. CDR3 length: 16 amino acids. The junction had 7 bases not matched to a gene; V was cut back by 3 bases and J by 1 base. The germline CDR1 and CDR2 sequences are SGHTA and FQGNSA.

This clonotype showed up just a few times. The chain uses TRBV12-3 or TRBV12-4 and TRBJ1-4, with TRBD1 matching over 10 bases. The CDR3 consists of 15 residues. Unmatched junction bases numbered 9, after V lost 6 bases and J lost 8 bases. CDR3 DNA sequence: TGTGCCAGCAGCGCCTGGGGGACAGGGGAAGAAAAACTGTTTTTT. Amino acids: CASSAWGTGEEKLFF.

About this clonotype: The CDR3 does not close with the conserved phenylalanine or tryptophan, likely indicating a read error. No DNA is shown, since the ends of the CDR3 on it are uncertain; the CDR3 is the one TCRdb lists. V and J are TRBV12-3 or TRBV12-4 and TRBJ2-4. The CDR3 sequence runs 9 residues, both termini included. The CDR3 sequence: CANPRSHYL.

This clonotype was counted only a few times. CDR3 loop: CSVASGGGQFEQYF. In DNA form, the CDR3 reads TGCAGCGTGGCCAGCGGGGGGGGCCAATTCGAGCAGTACTTC. V is TRBV29-1 and J is TRBJ2-7, with 10 bases lining up with TRBD2. The V segment lost 6 bases and the J segment 6 bases; nucleotides outside the gene matches: 11. The CDR3 is 14 amino acids. The V gene's germline CDR1 is SQVTM and CDR2 ANQGSEA.

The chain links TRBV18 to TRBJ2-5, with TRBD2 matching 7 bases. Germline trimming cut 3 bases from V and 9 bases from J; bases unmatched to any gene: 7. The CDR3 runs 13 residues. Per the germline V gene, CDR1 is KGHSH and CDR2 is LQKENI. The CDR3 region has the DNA TGTGCCAGCTCACCGGGGGAACGGGGGGCCCAGTACTTC. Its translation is CASSPGERGAQYF.

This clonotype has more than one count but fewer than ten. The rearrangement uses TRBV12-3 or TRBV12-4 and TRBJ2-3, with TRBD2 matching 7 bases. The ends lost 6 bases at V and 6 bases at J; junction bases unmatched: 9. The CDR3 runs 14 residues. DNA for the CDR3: TGTGCCAGCAGATTAACGGGGGGACGGGATACGCAGTATTTT. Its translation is CASRLTGGRDTQYF.

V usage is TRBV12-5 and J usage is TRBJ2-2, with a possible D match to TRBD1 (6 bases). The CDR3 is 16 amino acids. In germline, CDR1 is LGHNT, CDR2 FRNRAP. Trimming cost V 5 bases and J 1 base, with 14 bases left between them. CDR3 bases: TGTGCTAGTGGTGGCGAGGGACACCAGAACACCGGGGAGCTGTTTTTT. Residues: CASGGEGHQNTGELFF.

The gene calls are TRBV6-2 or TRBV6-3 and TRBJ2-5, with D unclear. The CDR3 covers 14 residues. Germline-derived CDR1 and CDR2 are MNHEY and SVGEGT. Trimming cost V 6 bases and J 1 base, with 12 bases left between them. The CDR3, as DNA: TGTGCCAGCAGGAATCAGTTGGGCCAAGAGACCCAGTACTTC. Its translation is CASRNQLGQETQYF.

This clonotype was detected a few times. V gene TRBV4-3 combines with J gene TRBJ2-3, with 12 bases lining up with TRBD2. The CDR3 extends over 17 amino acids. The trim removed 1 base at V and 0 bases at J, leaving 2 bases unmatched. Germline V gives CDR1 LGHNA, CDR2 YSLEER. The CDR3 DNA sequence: TGCGCCAGCAGCCAAGGGACTAGCGGGGTTAGCACAGATACGCAGTATTTT. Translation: CASSQGTSGVSTDTQYF.

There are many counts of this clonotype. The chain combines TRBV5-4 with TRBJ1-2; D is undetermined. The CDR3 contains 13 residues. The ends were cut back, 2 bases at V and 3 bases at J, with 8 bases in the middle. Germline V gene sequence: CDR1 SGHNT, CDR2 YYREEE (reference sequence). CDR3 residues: CASSFERDYGYTF. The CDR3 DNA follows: TGTGCCAGCAGCTTCGAGAGGGACTATGGCTACACCTTC.

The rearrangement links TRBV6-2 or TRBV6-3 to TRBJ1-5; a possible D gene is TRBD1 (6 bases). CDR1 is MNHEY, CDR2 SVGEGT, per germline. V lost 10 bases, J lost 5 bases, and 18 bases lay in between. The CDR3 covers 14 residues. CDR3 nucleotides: TGTGCCACCTGGGACATCTCGGTGGATCAGCCCCAGCATTTT. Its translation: CATWDISVDQPQHF.

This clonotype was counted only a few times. The CDR3 protein is CASSSGAVKETQYF. CDR3 sequence (DNA): TGTGCCAGCAGCTCCGGGGCCGTCAAAGAGACCCAGTACTTC. This chain joins TRBV7-3 and TRBJ2-5; possibly TRBD1 or TRBD2 for D (5 bases each). Trimming removed 4 bases at V and 3 bases at J, with 12 bases between. CDR3 length equals 14 residues. From germline, CDR1 is SGHTA and CDR2 FQGTGA.

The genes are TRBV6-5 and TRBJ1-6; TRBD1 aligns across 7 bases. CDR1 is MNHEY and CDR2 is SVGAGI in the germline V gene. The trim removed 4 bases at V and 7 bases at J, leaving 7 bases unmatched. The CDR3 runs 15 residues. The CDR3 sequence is CASSSIGGGNSPLHF. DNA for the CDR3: TGTGCCAGCAGTTCGATAGGGGGCGGGAATTCACCCCTCCACTTT.

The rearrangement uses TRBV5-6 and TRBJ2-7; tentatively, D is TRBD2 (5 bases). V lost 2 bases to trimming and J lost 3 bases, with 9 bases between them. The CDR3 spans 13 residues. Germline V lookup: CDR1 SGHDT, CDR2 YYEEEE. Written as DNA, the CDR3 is TGTGCCAGCAGCTTCGGAGGCCGCTACGAGCAGTACGTC. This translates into CASSFGGRYEQYV.

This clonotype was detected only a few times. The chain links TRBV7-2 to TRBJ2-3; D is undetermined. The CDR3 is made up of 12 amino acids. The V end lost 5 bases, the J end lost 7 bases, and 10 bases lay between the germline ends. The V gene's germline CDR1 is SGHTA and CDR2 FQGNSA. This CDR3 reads CASSQALNTQYF. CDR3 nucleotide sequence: TGTGCCAGCAGCCAAGCCCTAAATACGCAGTATTTT.

The DNA for the CDR3 is TGCAGCGCCAATCGCGCGCTGCGGTCCTACAATGAGCAGTTCTTC. Translation: CSANRALRSYNEQFF. V gene TRBV29-1 combines with J gene TRBJ2-1; D unresolved. The CDR3 loop spans 15 amino acids. The V end was cut by 7 bases, the J end by 1 base, with 17 bases between. Germline V gene data show CDR1 as SQVTM and CDR2 as ANQGSEA.

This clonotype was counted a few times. CDR3 region: CASSLVKGGGYTF. The CDR3 DNA follows: TGTGCCAGCAGTTTAGTAAAGGGAGGTGGCTACACCTTC. The chain recombines TRBV27 with TRBJ1-2; D gene uncertain. Germline CDR1 MNHEY, CDR2 SMNVEV (reference sequence). The CDR3 spans 13 residues. Trimming took 2 bases from V and 7 from J, leaving 11 bases between them.

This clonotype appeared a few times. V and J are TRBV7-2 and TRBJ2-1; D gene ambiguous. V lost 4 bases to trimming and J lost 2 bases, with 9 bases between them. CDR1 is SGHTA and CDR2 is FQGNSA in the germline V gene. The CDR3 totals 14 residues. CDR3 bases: TGTGCCAGCAGCTCCATCGCTACCTACAATGAGCAGTTCTTC. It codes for CASSSIATYNEQFF.

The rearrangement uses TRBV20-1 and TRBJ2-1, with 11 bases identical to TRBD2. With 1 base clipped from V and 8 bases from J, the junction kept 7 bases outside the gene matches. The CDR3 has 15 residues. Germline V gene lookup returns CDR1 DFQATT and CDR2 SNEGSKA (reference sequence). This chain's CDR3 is CSARAGVAGGDEQFF. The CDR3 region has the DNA TGCAGTGCTAGAGCCGGAGTAGCGGGGGGGGATGAGCAGTTCTTC.

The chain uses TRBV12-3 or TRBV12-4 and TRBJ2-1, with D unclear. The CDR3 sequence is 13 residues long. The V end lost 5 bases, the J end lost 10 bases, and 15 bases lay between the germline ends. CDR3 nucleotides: TGTGCCAGCAGTAACCCACGTCTGGGGGAGCAGTTCTTC. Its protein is CASSNPRLGEQFF.

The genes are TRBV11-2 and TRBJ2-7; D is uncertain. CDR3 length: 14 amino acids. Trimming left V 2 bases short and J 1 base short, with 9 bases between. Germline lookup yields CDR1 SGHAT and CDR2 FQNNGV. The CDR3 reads CASSLSAESYEQYF. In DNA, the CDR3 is TGTGCCAGCAGCTTATCGGCGGAATCCTACGAGCAGTACTTC.

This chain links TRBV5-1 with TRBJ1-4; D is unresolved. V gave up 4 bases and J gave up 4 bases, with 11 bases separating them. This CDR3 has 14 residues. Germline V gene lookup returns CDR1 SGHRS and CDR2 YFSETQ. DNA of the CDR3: TGCGCCAGCAGCCGGGGAACGGGTAATGAAAAACTGTTTTTT. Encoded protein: CASSRGTGNEKLFF.